This section outlines one T cell receptor beta chain sequence together with its context. This specimen comes from a study of shared clonotypes between healthy human individuals. Method: immunoSEQ multiplex PCR; TCRdb's copy keeps in-frame clones and lacks some. The sample includes under 2,500,000 clones, approximately 96% of them seen just once. Trimming removed 5 bases from V and 0 bases from J, with 11 bases in between. Germline values: CDR1 SEHNR, CDR2 FQNEAQ (reference sequence). The CDR3 contains 15 residues. The source of this sequence is a man aged 18 to 29 in good health. The genes are TRBV7-9 and TRBJ1-3, with a tentative D call TRBD1 (6 bases). The material sequenced was naive CD4+ T cells sorted from blood. The subset here: CD45RA+ positively selected. The CDR3: CASSRTVFSGNTIYF. CDR3 nucleotides: TGTGCCAGCAGCCGGACAGTTTTCTCTGGAAACACCATATATTTT.